This is a list of T cell receptor beta chains from one sample in a study of blood T cell repertoires in COVID-19. Sequencing was performed with immunoSEQ multiplex PCR; in TCRdb, only in-frame clones are kept and a portion is missing. The sample includes about 64,000 clones, roughly 90% of them seen just once. Sequenced: peripheral blood. All receptors come from a human donor in a cohort sampled during active COVID-19. Both conserved end residues are part of each CDR3. The D gene is left open where the match is weak. Some rows have no size entry. The others give once, few or many, or a class for an expanded clone.

CDR3aa: CASSLALSYEQYF; CDR3nt: TGTGCCAGCAGCTTAGCACTTTCCTACGAGCAGTACTTC; j_gene: TRBJ2-7; abundance: -; d_gene: -; len: 13; v_gene: TRBV7-3
CDR3aa: CASSHPGQGLYEQYF; CDR3nt: TGCGCCAGCAGCCACCCGGGACAGGGATTGTACGAGCAGTACTTC; j_gene: TRBJ2-7; abundance: -; d_gene: TRBD1; len: 15; v_gene: TRBV4-1
CDR3aa: CASSLDRGSSGYTF; CDR3nt: TGTGCCAGTAGTCTAGACAGGGGGTCTTCTGGCTACACCTTC; j_gene: TRBJ1-2; abundance: -; d_gene: TRBD1; len: 14; v_gene: TRBV19
CDR3aa: CSVSTGTEGGEQFF; CDR3nt: TGCAGCGTTTCAACCGGGACAGAAGGTGGTGAGCAGTTCTTC; j_gene: TRBJ2-1; abundance: -; d_gene: TRBD1; len: 14; v_gene: TRBV29-1
CDR3aa: CASSQQGGGYTF; CDR3nt: TGTGCCAGCAGCCAGCAAGGGGGAGGCTACACCTTC; j_gene: TRBJ1-2; abundance: -; d_gene: -; len: 12; v_gene: TRBV4-2
CDR3aa: CASSLDGTGTDTQYF; CDR3nt: TGCGCCAGCAGCTTGGACGGGACAGGCACAGATACGCAGTATTTT; j_gene: TRBJ2-3; abundance: once; d_gene: TRBD1; len: 15; v_gene: TRBV5-1
CDR3aa: CASSQDGLSLGYEQYF; CDR3nt: TGCGCCAGCAGCCAAGATGGACTCTCCCTCGGCTACGAGCAGTACTTC; j_gene: TRBJ2-7; abundance: once; d_gene: -; len: 16; v_gene: TRBV4-3
CDR3aa: CASSLRSIGQGYNEQFF; CDR3nt: TGTGCCAGTAGCCTCAGAAGTATAGGACAGGGCTACAATGAGCAGTTCTTC; j_gene: TRBJ2-1; abundance: -; d_gene: TRBD1; len: 17; v_gene: TRBV19
CDR3aa: CASSSSGEQFF; CDR3nt: TGTGCCAGCAGTTCTAGCGGAGAGCAGTTCTTC; j_gene: TRBJ2-1; abundance: -; d_gene: TRBD2; len: 11; v_gene: TRBV12-3/TRBV12-4
CDR3aa: CASSESRGLWNTIYF; CDR3nt: TGTGCCAGCAGTGAATCCAGGGGGCTCTGGAACACCATATATTTT; j_gene: TRBJ1-3; abundance: few; d_gene: TRBD1; len: 15; v_gene: TRBV25-1
CDR3aa: CASSSPIKETQYF; CDR3nt: TGTGCCAGCAGCTCCCCCATCAAAGAGACCCAGTACTTC; j_gene: TRBJ2-5; abundance: -; d_gene: -; len: 13; v_gene: TRBV5-4
CDR3aa: CASSGTGAGNTIYF; CDR3nt: TGTGCCAGCAGTGGGACAGGGGCTGGAAACACCATATATTTT; j_gene: TRBJ1-3; abundance: -; d_gene: TRBD1; len: 14; v_gene: TRBV28
CDR3aa: CASSQDARAATNEKLFF; CDR3nt: TGTGCCAGCAGCCAAGATGCGAGGGCGGCAACTAATGAAAAACTGTTTTTT; j_gene: TRBJ1-4; abundance: few; d_gene: -; len: 17; v_gene: TRBV4-2
CDR3aa: CASSLEAGGVNEQFF; CDR3nt: TGTGCCAGCAGCTTAGAAGCGGGAGGGGTCAATGAGCAGTTCTTC; j_gene: TRBJ2-1; abundance: -; d_gene: TRBD2; len: 15; v_gene: TRBV7-9
CDR3aa: CASSPTVPQETQYF; CDR3nt: TGTGCCAGCTCACCAACAGTCCCCCAAGAGACCCAGTACTTC; j_gene: TRBJ2-5; abundance: -; d_gene: -; len: 14; v_gene: TRBV18
CDR3aa: CASSLGDSNGYTF; CDR3nt: TGTGCCAGCAGCCTGGGGGACAGCAATGGCTACACCTTC; j_gene: TRBJ1-2; abundance: -; d_gene: TRBD1; len: 13; v_gene: TRBV7-3
CDR3aa: CASSGGDRVRPLSKWPQHF; CDR3nt: TGCGCCAGCAGTGGGGGAGACAGGGTCCGACCCCTTTCAAAGTGGCCCCAGCATTTT; j_gene: TRBJ1-5; abundance: -; d_gene: TRBD1; len: 19; v_gene: TRBV10-1
CDR3aa: CASGLSGTATYSNQPQHF; CDR3nt: TGTGCTAGTGGTTTGTCCGGGACAGCCACGTATAGCAATCAGCCCCAGCATTTT; j_gene: TRBJ1-5; abundance: once; d_gene: TRBD1; len: 18; v_gene: TRBV12-5
CDR3aa: CASLEGGPPSSYNEQFF; CDR3nt: TGTGCCAGCCTGGAGGGAGGGCCACCGAGCTCCTACAATGAGCAGTTCTTC; j_gene: TRBJ2-1; abundance: -; d_gene: TRBD2; len: 17; v_gene: TRBV28
CDR3aa: CASSTRQGFYEQYF; CDR3nt: TGTGCCAGCAGCACCCGACAGGGATTCTACGAGCAGTACTTC; j_gene: TRBJ2-7; abundance: -; d_gene: TRBD1; len: 14; v_gene: TRBV11-3